This T cell receptor beta chain was obtained from a study of cytomegalovirus exposure and HLA in healthy donors (TCRdb year 2017). In terms of the full investigation: In an earlier analysis of roughly 500 of the donors, 250 to 350 Gb of sequence data and 100 million or so unique TCR beta sequences from 150 million to 200 million T cells were reported. The later analysis used no new phenotypic data to find candidate immune exposures, relying instead on TCR beta sequences and their occurrence across donors. The study profiled the T cell repertoires of 550 to 700 subjects by immunosequencing and related them to cytomegalovirus serostatus. High-throughput TCR immunosequencing, statistical association of individual TCRs with disease status, and machine learning were combined to predict cytomegalovirus infection status. Among roughly 400 genotyped donors of the cohort, an average of around 240,000 unique TCR beta nucleotide sequences was sequenced per donor, of which 15% to 20% were non-productive. Donor age, sex, ethnicity and CMV serostatus were compiled alongside the repertoire data. The number of typed donors differed by locus: roughly 629-630 for A, B, C, DRB1 and DQB1; 522 for DQA1; 600 to 610 for DPA1; and some 470 for DPB1. In addition to the first cohort of roughly 670 subjects, a separate validation cohort of 130 or so different subjects was used. A later genetic analysis used genome-wide SNP genotypes for about 65% of the roughly 700 donors, treating that subset as a discovery cohort. An early release covering 550 to 650 HLA-typed donors comprised roughly 300 gigabases of sequencing data and 85 million to 100 million unique TCR sequences. Roughly 5 DR-DQ haplotypes were treated as single units for association and clustering because of strong linkage in the cohort. Of the approximately 400 genotyped donors, about 80% fell in the genetic ancestry cluster associated with self-reported Caucasian donors. In a later analysis, previously published TCR beta repertoires from 600 to 850 donors were re-analyzed and high-resolution HLA genotyping was added so that TCR occurrence patterns could be studied. HLA typing included class I and class II loci at four-digit resolution. An earlier analysis of several hundred of the donors applied high-throughput TCR beta sequencing to assess whether each TCR beta V gene segment acted as functional or pseudogenic. All discovery cohort repertoires had been generated on a single sequencing platform. The study aimed to test whether signatures of past pathogen exposure could be identified by cataloging public T cell receptors.

The research as a whole found: In a later genetic analysis, a missense DCLRE1C variant was associated with V-gene and J-gene trimming of TCR beta chains, and the association was replicated in an independent cohort. Compared with the approximately 670-donor mean, donors in an Asian-associated ancestry cluster had fewer N-insertions in productive TCRs, according to a later genetic analysis. The classifier was reported to diagnose cytomegalovirus status with high specificity and sensitivity in both the original and validation cohorts. Across donors, most TCR sequences were observed very rarely, whereas some public TCRs were present in many individuals. An earlier analysis of approximately 600 of the donors showed that most TCR beta V segments appeared in productive rearrangements either about 90% or about 30% of the time, which broadly matched IMGT annotations. The cohort was sequenced for TCR beta chains only, and without alpha or paired-chain data the features that could be detected were limited. In a later analysis, some 18,000 TCR beta sequences were associated with specific HLA alleles at a false discovery rate of 0.05. The study listed 150 to 200 TCR beta chains as associated with cytomegalovirus. According to a later analysis, parvovirus B19, influenza, CMV and Epstein-Barr virus appeared linked to several top co-occurrence clusters. Because the 87-base-pair reads could not distinguish some IMGT-functional V segments, including TRBV6-2 and TRBV6-3, those segments were excluded. Most CMV-associated TCR beta chains appeared to be HLA-restricted in a later analysis, and the HLA associations seemed to be driven largely by CMV exposure. Because some donors lacked HLA typing at each locus, the association tests relied only on the typed subset. The sequencing pipeline was judged likely to have produced a cluster of highly shared sequence variants as a technical artifact. The presence/absence analyses assumed that sequencing depth was roughly uniform across donors, and that assumption may not be true. The authors suggested that the approach could potentially be extended to other disease states and immunological phenotypes. In vitro tests confirmed that three of the cytomegalovirus-associated TCR beta chains recognize cytomegalovirus antigens. In a later analysis, the rate of TCR association differed among HLA loci, with DRB1 alleles having the most associated TCRs and HLA-C alleles having the fewest. A later analysis found that HLA-associated TCR beta chains were more clonally expanded and had lower generation probabilities than equally common non-associated chains. Linkage disequilibrium might explain the correlated functional status among segregating V segments, but an unknown experimental factor could not be ruled out. A further reported finding was that TCR beta sequences accurately predicted the HLA-A and HLA-B alleles for most subjects in the first cohort. Immune exposure information for the cohort was limited to CMV serostatus. Strong co-occurrence of HLA alleles, especially DR and DQ, made assigning TCR associations to individual alleles difficult. Seventeen rarely observed V segments, including chromosome 9 orphons, were excluded from the earlier analysis of several hundred of the donors because counts were too low.

V is cut back by 4 bases and J by 8 bases, with 13 bases in the junction unmatched. The CDR3 numbers 15 residues from cysteine through phenylalanine. Kept here is only the CDR3 DNA, which spans 45 bases and is read in frame from base 1. The germline V gene encodes CDR1 SGDLS and CDR2 YYNGEE. The cohort comprised some 680 healthy bone marrow donors. All cohort members were sampled while nominally healthy, although unrecorded immune exposures were likely present. The donor tested CMV seropositive and was one of the 289 seropositive cohort members. Each donor provided a peripheral blood sample, and peripheral blood mononuclear cells were used for TCR beta sequencing. The Qiagen DNeasy Blood Extraction Kit was used to extract genomic DNA from the blood cell samples. A word on this clone: Its antigen is not yet known. Per-nucleotide qualities are absent, and no much larger clonotype sits a single base away.

Preparation of the library involved the immunoSEQ multiplex PCR assay. For the multiplex PCR, a mixture combining 60 forward primers for TCR Vbeta segments and 13 reverse primers for TCR Jbeta segments was used. The CDR3 region of rearranged TCR beta genes was amplified from genomic DNA with a multiplex PCR assay. The amplified TCR beta libraries were sequenced on the Illumina HiSeq System as 87-base-pair reads. The original methods were these. Across the roughly 600 repertoires, a later analysis counted 80 million or so unique TCR beta chains, around 10 million of which were shared by at least two donors. Raw reads were error-corrected and collapsed into unique sequences by a nearest-neighbor algorithm in which closely related sequences were merged to remove PCR and sequencing errors. V, D and J gene segments were assigned by aligning CDR3 sequences to IMGT reference sequences. For a sequence to be retained, at least a six-nucleotide match to both a V gene segment and a J gene segment was required. A rearrangement counted as productive if the CDR3 had no stop codons and remained in frame with V and J, and every other rearrangement counted as non-productive. Following IMGT convention, CDR3 was defined as the stretch from the second conserved V-encoded cysteine to the conserved J-encoded phenylalanine. The earlier analysis of about 570 of the donors excluded any sequence lacking an unambiguous match to a single V gene segment. An earlier analysis of 587 of the donors classified V segments as functional when productive rearrangements were above 56.7% and as segregating when the standard deviation between donors was above 5%. A statistical classification framework was built for diagnosing cytomegalovirus status from the catalog of TCR beta chain sequences. In a later analysis, TCR nucleotide sequences were compared against IMGT/GENE-DB human TR gene sequences so that V and J genes could be assigned. The TCRdist pipeline was used in a later analysis to assign CDR3 sequences and most-parsimonious VDJ recombination scenarios. In a later analysis, every TCR beta chain was defined by the combination of its CDR3 amino acid sequence and its V-gene family, and reads without a unique V-gene family were dropped. A later analysis removed several hundred highly shared, low-generation-probability nucleotide sequences to deal with suspected cross-contamination and a sequencing artifact. For each public chain, a later analysis derived a clonal expansion index from normalized ranks of inferred template counts within each repertoire. In a later analysis, generation probabilities were computed using a VDJ recombination model fitted to out-of-frame rearrangements, and the results were checked against IGoR. In a later analysis, TCR-TCR, TCR-HLA and TCR-CMV co-occurrence was scored with hypergeometric tests, and a repertoire-size bias correction was applied to TCR pairs. False discovery rates were estimated in a later analysis by permuting HLA or CMV assignments 20 times. A later analysis grouped co-occurring TCRs with DBSCAN, adding TCRdist sequence similarity when clustering within HLA-allele-positive subsets. Repertoires with fewer than 30,000 or more than 120,000 public chains, plus five repertoires with anomalous nucleotide sharing, were excluded from co-occurrence clustering. Here the immuneACCESS table is served through TCRdb, limited to in-frame sequences with V and J called. Missing clones are a known gap in these copies; in checked studies unresolved V genes cover under half, and the rest lacks a known reason. For V, J and clone size, that table is used; D and trimming come from the DNA. Counted in this sample were some 130,000 clones; over 60% of them appeared once. The biggest ten clones account for less than 1.5% of the sample.

Here the chain combines TRBV9 and TRBJ1-2, with 8 bases matching TRBD1. The source is a male donor in good health and CMV-seropositive. Specimen: PBMCs. The CDR3 loop reads CASSRATGAAGGYTF. The DNA reads as follows: TGTGCCAGCAGCCGAGCGACAGGGGCCGCCGGGGGCTACACCTTC.